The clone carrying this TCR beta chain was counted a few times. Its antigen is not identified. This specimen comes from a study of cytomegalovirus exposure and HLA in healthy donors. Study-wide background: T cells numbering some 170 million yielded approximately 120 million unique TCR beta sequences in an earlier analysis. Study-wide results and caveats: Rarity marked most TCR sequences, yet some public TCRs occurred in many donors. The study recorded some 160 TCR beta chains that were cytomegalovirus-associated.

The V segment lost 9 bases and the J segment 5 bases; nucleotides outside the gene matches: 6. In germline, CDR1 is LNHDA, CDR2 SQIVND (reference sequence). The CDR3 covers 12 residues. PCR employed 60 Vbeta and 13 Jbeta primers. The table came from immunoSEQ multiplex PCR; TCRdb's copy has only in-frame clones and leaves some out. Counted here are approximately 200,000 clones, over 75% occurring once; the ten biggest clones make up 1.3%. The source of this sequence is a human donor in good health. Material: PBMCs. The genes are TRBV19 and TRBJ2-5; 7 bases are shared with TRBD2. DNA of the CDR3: TGTGCCAGACGAAAGCGGGGCGAGACCCAGTACTTC. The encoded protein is CARRKRGETQYF.